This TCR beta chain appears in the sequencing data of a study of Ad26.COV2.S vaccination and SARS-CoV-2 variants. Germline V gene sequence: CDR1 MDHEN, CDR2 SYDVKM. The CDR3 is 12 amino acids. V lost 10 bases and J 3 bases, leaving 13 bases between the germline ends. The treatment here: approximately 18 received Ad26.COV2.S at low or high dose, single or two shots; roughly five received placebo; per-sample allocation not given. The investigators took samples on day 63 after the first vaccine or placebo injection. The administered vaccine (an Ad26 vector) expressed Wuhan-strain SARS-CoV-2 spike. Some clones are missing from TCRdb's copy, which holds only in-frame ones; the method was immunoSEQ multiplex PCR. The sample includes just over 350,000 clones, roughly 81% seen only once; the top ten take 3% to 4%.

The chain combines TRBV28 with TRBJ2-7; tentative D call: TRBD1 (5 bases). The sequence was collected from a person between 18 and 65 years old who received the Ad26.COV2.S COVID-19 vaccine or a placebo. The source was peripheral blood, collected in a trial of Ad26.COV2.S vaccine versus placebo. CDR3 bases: TGTGCCACCTCACGACAGTACTACGAGCAGTACTTC. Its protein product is CATSRQYYEQYF. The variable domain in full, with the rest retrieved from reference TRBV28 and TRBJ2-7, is DVKVTQSSRYLVKRTGEKVFLECVQDMDHENMFWYRQDPGLGLRLIYFSYDVKMKEKGDIPEGYSVSREKKERFSLILESASTNQTSMYLCATSRQYYEQYFGPGTRLTVT.